This T cell receptor beta chain was profiled in a study of blood T cell repertoires in COVID-19. At the level of the study: The cDNA or gDNA used as material had been derived from T cells, B-cell-depleted T cells, or PBMCs.

The CDR3 has 16 residues. With 1 base removed from V and 1 base from J, the gap between germline ends came to 13 bases. The germline V gene has CDR1 SEHNR and CDR2 FQNEAQ (reference sequence). The authors' processing: Cell counts per sample came from amplifying reference gene primers. The protocol was immunoSEQ multiplex PCR, while the TCRdb copy is restricted to in-frame clones and leaves out a portion. That table is the source of V, J and clone size, and D and trimming were worked out from the DNA. Seen here are around 80,000 clones, about 82% observed once, and the top ten hold roughly a sixth. The specimen was peripheral blood. V gene TRBV7-9 combines with J gene TRBJ1-1, with D perhaps TRBD1 (5 bases). The origin of this receptor is a woman aged 80 or over with acute or convalescent COVID-19. The CDR3 DNA follows: TGTGCCAGCAGCTTAGATATAGGGCAGGGGAACACTGAAGCTTTCTTT. This gives the protein CASSLDIGQGNTEAFF.